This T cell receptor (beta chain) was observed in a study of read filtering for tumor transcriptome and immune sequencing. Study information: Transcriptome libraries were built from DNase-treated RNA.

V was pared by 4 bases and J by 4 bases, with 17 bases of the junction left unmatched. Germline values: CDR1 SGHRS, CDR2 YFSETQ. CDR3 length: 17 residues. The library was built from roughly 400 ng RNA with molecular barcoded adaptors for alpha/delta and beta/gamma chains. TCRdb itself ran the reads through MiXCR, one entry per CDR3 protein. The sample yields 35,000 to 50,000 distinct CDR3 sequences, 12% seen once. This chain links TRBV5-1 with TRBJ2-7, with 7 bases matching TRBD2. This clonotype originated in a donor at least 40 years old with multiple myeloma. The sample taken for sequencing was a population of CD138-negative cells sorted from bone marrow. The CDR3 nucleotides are TGCGCCAGCAGCCCTGGAGGGGCAGCGGGGATGATGTACGAGCAGTACTTC. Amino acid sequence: CASSPGGAAGMMYEQYF.